This T cell receptor beta chain was obtained from a study of breast tumors, draining lymph nodes, adjacent tissues. Study results and caveats: Tumor TCR diversity was below lymph nodes but above nontumor tissue. Tumor and nontumor repertoires were significantly more similar in luminal-like than in basal-like breast cancer.

The V end was cut by 1 base, the J end by 3 bases, with 11 bases between. CDR1 and CDR2 (germline): SGHTS, YDEGEE. This CDR3 has 14 residues. The lymph nodes were axillary draining lymph nodes from breast cancer patients. TCRdb analysed the multiplex PCR reads with MiXCR anew, one entry per CDR3 protein. The repertoire holds about 230,000 distinct CDR3 sequences, with 32% as singletons. Ten or more counts support this clonotype. Its antigen is undetermined. The sample taken for sequencing was axillary lymph node tissue. The sequence was collected from a female donor with breast cancer. Some clones in this sample may be carry-over from other donors' samples. V gene TRBV5-8 combines with J gene TRBJ2-7, with unresolved D. The CDR3, as DNA: TGTGCCAGCAGCTTGAAGAGGCCAGTCTACGAGCAGTACTTC. Protein product: CASSLKRPVYEQYF.